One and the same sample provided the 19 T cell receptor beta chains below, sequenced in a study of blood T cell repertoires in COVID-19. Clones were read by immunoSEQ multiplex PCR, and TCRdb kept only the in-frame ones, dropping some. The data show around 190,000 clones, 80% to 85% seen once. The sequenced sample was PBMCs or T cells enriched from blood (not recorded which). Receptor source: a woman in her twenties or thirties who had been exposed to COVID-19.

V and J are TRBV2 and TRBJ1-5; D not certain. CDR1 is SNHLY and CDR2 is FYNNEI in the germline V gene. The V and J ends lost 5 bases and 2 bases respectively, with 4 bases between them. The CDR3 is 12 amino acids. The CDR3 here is CASSLGNQPQHF. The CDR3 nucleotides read TGTGCCAGCAGTTTAGGCAATCAGCCCCAGCATTTT.

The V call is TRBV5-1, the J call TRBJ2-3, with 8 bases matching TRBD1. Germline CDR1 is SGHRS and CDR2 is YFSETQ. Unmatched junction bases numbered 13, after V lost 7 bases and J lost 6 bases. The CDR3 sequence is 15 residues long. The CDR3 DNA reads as TGCGCCAGCCGAAGACAGGGGAGTATTGTGGATACGCAGTATTTT. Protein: CASRRQGSIVDTQYF.

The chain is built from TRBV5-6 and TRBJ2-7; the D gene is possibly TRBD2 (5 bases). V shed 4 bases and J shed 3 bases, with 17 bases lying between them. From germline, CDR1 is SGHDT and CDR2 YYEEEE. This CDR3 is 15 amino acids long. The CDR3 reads CASSPRTRGSYEQYF. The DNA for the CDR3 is TGTGCCAGCAGCCCCAGGACCCGGGGAAGCTACGAGCAGTACTTC.

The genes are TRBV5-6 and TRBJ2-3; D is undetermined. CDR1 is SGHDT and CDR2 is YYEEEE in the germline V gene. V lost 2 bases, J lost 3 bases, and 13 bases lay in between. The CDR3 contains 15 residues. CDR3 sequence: CASSFSPTSTDTQYF. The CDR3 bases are TGTGCCAGCAGCTTTAGCCCTACATCTACAGATACGCAGTATTTT. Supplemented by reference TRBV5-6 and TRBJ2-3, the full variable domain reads DAGVTQSPTHLIKTRGQQVTLRCSPKSGHDTVSWYQQALGQGPQFIFQYYEEEERQRGNFPDRFSGHQFPNYSSELNVNALLLGDSALYLCASSFSPTSTDTQYFGPGTRLTVL.

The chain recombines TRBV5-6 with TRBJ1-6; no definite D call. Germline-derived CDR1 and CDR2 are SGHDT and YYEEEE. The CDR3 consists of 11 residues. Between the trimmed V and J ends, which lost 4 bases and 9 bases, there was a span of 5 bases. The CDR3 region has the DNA TGTGCCAGCAGCCCCGTTTCACCCCTCCACTTT. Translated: CASSPVSPLHF. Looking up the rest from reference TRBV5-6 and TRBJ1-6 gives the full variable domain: DAGVTQSPTHLIKTRGQQVTLRCSPKSGHDTVSWYQQALGQGPQFIFQYYEEEERQRGNFPDRFSGHQFPNYSSELNVNALLLGDSALYLCASSPVSPLHFGNGTRLTVT.

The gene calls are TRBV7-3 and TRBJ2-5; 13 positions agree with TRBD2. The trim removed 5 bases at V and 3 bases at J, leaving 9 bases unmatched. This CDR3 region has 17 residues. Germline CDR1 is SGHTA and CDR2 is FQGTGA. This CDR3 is CASSPRLAGGFEETQYF. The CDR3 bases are TGTGCCAGCAGCCCGAGACTAGCGGGGGGATTTGAAGAGACCCAGTACTTC.

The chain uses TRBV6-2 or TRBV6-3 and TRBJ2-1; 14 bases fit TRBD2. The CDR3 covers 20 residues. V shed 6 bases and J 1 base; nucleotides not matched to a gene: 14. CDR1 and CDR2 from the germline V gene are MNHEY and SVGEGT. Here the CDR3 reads CASSPTSGTSGGRSYNEQFF. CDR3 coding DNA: TGTGCCAGCAGCCCAACCTCCGGGACTAGCGGGGGTCGGTCCTACAATGAGCAGTTCTTC.

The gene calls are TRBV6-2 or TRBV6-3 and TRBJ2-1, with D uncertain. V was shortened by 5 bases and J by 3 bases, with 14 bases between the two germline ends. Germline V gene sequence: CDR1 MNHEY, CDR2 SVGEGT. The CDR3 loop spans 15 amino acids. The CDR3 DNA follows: TGTGCCAGCAGTATTCTCGCGAACCGCTACAATGAGCAGTTCTTC. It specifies CASSILANRYNEQFF.

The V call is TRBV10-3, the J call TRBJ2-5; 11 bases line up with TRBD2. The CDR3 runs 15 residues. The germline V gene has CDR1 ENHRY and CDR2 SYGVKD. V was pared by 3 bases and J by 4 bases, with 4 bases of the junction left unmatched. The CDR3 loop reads CAISELAGVGETQYF. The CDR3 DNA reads TGTGCCATCAGTGAACTAGCGGGGGTCGGAGAGACCCAGTACTTC.

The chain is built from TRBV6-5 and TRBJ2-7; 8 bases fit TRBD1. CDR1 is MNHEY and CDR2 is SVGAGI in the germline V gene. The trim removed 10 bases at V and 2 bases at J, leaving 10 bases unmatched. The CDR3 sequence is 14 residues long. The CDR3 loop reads CAIFQQGDTYEQYF. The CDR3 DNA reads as TGTGCCATATTCCAACAGGGGGATACCTACGAGCAGTACTTC.

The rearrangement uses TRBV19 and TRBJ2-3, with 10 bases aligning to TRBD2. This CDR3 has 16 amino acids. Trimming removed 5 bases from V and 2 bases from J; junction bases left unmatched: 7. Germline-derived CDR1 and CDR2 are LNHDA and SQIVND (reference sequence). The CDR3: CASSEGSGGITDTQYF. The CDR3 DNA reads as TGTGCCAGTAGTGAAGGTAGCGGGGGGATCACAGATACGCAGTATTTT.

The CDR3 DNA is TGTGCCAGCAGTTATCCAGCAGATACGCAGTATTTT. This translates into CASSYPADTQYF. The V call is TRBV6-5, the J call TRBJ2-3; unclear D gene. The CDR3 is made up of 12 amino acids. V lost 3 bases and J 4 bases, leaving 5 bases between the germline ends. The germline V gene encodes CDR1 MNHEY and CDR2 SVGAGI.

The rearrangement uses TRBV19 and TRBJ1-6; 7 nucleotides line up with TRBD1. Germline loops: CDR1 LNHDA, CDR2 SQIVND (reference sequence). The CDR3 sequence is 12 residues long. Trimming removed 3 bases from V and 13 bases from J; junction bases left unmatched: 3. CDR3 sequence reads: CASSIKTGPLHF. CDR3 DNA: TGTGCCAGTAGTATTAAGACAGGGCCCCTCCACTTT.

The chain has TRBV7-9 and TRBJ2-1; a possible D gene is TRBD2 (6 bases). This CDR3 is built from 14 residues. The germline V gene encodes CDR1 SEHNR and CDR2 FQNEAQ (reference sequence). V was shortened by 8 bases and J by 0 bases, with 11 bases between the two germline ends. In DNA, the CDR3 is TGTGCCAGCGGACCCGGGAGCTCCTACAATGAGCAGTTCTTC. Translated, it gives CASGPGSSYNEQFF.

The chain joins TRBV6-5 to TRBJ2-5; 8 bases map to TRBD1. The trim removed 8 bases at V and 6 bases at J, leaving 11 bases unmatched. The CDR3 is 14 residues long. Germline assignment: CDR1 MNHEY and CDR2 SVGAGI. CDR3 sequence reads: CASEPRTGIQTQYF. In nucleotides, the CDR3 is TGTGCCAGCGAGCCTCGGACAGGGATTCAGACCCAGTACTTC.

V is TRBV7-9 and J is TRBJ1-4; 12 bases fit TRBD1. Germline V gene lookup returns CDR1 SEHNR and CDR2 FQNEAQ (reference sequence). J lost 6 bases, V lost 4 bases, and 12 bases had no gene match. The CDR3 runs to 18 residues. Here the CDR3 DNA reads TGTGCCAGCAGCTCAGTCCGGGACAGGGGGCTACGAGATGAAAAACTGTTTTTT. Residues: CASSSVRDRGLRDEKLFF.

CDR3 protein: CASSEKGQGVYNSPLHF. The DNA of the CDR3 is TGCGCCAGCAGCGAAAAAGGACAGGGGGTCTATAATTCACCCCTCCACTTT. The chain combines TRBV10-1 with TRBJ1-6; 10 nucleotides match TRBD1. The V gene end was trimmed by 6 bases and the J gene end by 3 bases; junction bases not matched to a gene: 8. This CDR3 spans 17 amino acids. The germline V gene has CDR1 WNHNN and CDR2 SYGVQD (reference sequence).

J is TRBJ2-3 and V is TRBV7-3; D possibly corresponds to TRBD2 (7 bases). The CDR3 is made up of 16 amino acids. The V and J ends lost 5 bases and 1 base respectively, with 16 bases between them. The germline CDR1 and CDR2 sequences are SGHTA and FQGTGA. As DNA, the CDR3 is TGTGCCAGCAGCCCCTTGGCGGGGGCCGGCACAGATACGCAGTATTTT. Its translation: CASSPLAGAGTDTQYF.

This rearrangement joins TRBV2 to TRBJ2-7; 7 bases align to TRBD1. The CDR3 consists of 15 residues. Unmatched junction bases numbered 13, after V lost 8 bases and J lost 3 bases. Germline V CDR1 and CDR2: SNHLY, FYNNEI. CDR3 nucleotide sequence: TGTGCCAGCCGTGGCCGAAGACAGGGAGACTACGAGCAGTACTTC. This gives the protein CASRGRRQGDYEQYF.